This entry concerns a single T cell receptor beta chain. The antigen is not known. This entry belongs to a study of vaccination and CD4 T cells after COVID-19. Study-wide context: A CEFX pool, an HIV-1 Nef pool, or else no peptide went into the control cultures.

Oncomine TCR Beta short-read sequencing was applied to DNA from cultured CD4+ T cells. MiXCR was run by TCRdb on the PCR reads, yielding one entry per CDR3 protein. The sample has around 7,200 distinct CDR3 sequences, over 55% seen once. Described treatment: roughly 10-day PBMC culture with coronavirus spike peptide pools or control peptides (ViraFEST assay). Expanded clonotypes were found by TCR sequencing after peptide-pool stimulation (ViraFEST). After culture for 10 to 11 days, isolation of CD4+ T cells was performed by negative selection. CDR3 length: 14 residues. Germline values: CDR1 SGHTA, CDR2 FQGTGA. J gave up 6 bases and V 5 bases, and 5 bases lay outside the gene matches.

The sequence was obtained from a human donor who had recovered from COVID-19. Sequenced sample: CD4+ T cells from blood, cultured in vitro. V gene TRBV7-3 combines with J gene TRBJ2-2; TRBD1 matches at 8 bases. CDR3 coding DNA: TGTGCCAGCAGCCCGAAGACAGGGGCCGGGGAGCTGTTTTTT. Encoded protein: CASSPKTGAGELFF.